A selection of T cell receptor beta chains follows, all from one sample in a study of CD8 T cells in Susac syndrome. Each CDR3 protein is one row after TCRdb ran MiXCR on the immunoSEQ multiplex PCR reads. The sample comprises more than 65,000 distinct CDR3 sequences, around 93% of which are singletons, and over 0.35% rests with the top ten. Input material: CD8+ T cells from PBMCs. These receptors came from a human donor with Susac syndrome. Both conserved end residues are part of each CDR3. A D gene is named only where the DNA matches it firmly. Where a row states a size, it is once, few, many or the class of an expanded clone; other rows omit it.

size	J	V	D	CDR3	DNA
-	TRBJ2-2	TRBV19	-	CATGAGELFF	TGTGCCACGGGAGCTGGGGAGCTGTTTTTT
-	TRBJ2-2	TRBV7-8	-	CASSGRGNGELFF	TGTGCCAGCTCCGGCCGAGGGAACGGGGAGCTGTTTTTT
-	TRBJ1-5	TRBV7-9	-	CASSPGQAINQPQHF	TGTGCCAGCAGCCCTGGACAAGCTATCAATCAGCCCCAGCATTTT
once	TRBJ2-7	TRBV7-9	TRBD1	CASSGTDFYEQYF	TGTGCCAGCAGCGGGACAGACTTCTACGAGCAGTACTTC
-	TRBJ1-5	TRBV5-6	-	CASSLQGLQPQHF	TGTGCCAGCAGCTTGCAGGGGCTTCAGCCCCAGCATTTT
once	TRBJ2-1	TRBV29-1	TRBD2	CSVEDTGTSGEQFF	TGCAGCGTTGAAGATACGGGGACTAGCGGTGAGCAGTTCTTC
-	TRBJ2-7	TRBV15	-	CATSRVTTWEQYF	TGTGCCACCAGCAGAGTGACCACCTGGGAGCAGTACTTC
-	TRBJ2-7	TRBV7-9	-	CASSSDRDGTYEQYF	TGTGCCAGCAGCTCTGACCGGGACGGAACATACGAGCAGTACTTC
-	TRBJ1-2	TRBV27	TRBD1	CASRRSGGEGYTF	TGTGCCAGCAGGCGATCAGGGGGTGAGGGCTACACCTTC
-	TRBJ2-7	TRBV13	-	CASSLRMGEQYF	TGTGCCAGCAGCCTTAGAATGGGAGAGCAGTACTTC
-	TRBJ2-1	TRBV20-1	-	CSALRVNYNEQFF	TGCAGTGCCCTTCGAGTGAACTACAATGAGCAGTTCTTC
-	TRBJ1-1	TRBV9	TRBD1	CASSVGTGLNTEAFF	TGTGCCAGCAGCGTAGGGACAGGGTTGAACACTGAAGCTTTCTTT
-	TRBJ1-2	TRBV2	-	CASSESQVNYGYTF	TGTGCCAGCAGTGAGTCACAGGTGAACTATGGCTACACCTTC
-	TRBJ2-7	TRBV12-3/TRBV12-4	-	CASKTLISSGRAYEQYF	TGTGCCAGCAAAACCTTAATCAGTAGCGGAAGGGCCTACGAGCAGTACTTC
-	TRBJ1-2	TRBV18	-	CASSPTGGGNYGYTF	TGTGCCAGCTCACCCACCGGGGGGGGAAACTATGGCTACACCTTC
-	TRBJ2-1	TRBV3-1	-	CASSQDLGDEQFF	TGTGCCAGCAGCCAAGATCTAGGGGATGAGCAGTTCTTC
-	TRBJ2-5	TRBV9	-	CASSVAGAQETQYF	TGTGCCAGCAGCGTAGCGGGAGCACAAGAGACCCAGTACTTC
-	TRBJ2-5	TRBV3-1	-	CASSQTYQENQYF	TGTGCCAGCAGCCAAACATACCAAGAGAACCAGTACTTC
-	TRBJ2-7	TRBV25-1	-	CASSEAGSYEQYF	TGTGCCAGCAGTGAAGCAGGATCCTACGAGCAGTACTTC
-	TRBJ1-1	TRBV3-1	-	CASSQDANTEAFF	TGTGCCAGCAGCCAAGACGCGAACACTGAAGCTTTCTTT
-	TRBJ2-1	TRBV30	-	CATARGSYNEQFF	TGTGCAACAGCTCGCGGCTCCTACAATGAGCAGTTCTTC
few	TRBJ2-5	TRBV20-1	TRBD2	CSARGLAGDQETQYF	TGCAGTGCTCGAGGACTAGCGGGAGACCAAGAGACCCAGTACTTC
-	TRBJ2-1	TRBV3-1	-	CASSQDLRDWEEYNEQFF	TGTGCCAGCAGCCAAGACCTCCGGGATTGGGAGGAATACAATGAGCAGTTCTTC
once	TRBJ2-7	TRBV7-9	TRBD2	CASSLAPSGTNEQYF	TGTGCCAGCAGCTTAGCTCCTAGCGGGACTAACGAGCAGTACTTC
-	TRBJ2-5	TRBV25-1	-	CASSHKGPTTQETQYF	TGTGCCAGCAGTCATAAGGGACCGACGACGCAAGAGACCCAGTACTTC
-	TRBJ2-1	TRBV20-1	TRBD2	CSADLAGELDEQFF	TGCAGTGCTGACCTAGCGGGAGAATTGGATGAGCAGTTCTTC
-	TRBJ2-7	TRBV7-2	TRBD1	CASSGYRDRGPEFTYEQYF	TGTGCCAGCAGCGGGTATCGGGACAGGGGGCCAGAATTTACCTACGAGCAGTACTTC
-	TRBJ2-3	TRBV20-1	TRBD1	CSAETRDRATDTQYF	TGCAGTGCTGAGACCCGGGACAGGGCTACAGATACGCAGTATTTT
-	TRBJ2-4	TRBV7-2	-	CASSPREGWAKNIQYF	TGTGCCAGCAGCCCCCGTGAGGGGTGGGCCAAAAACATTCAGTACTTC
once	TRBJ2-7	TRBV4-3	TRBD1	CASSQGGGPYEQYF	TGCGCCAGCAGCCAAGGAGGGGGCCCCTACGAGCAGTACTTC
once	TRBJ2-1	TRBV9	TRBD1	CASSPQGVSYNEQFF	TGTGCCAGCAGCCCCCAGGGGGTCTCCTACAATGAGCAGTTCTTC
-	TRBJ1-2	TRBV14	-	CASSQELQGKDYGYTF	TGTGCCAGCAGCCAAGAGCTCCAAGGGAAGGACTATGGCTACACCTTC
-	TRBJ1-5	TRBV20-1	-	CSAGRQSSNQPQHF	TGCAGTGCTGGAAGACAGTCAAGTAATCAGCCCCAGCATTTT
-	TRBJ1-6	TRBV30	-	CAWSEGEPLHF	TGTGCCTGGAGTGAGGGTGAACCCCTCCACTTT
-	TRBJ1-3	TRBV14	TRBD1	CASRDREPGNTIYF	TGTGCCAGCCGCGACAGGGAACCTGGAAACACCATATATTTT
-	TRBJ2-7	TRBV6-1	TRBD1	CASRGLTGNSSYEQYF	TGTGCCAGCAGAGGGCTGACAGGGAATAGCTCCTACGAGCAGTACTTC
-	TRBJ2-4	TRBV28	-	CASSEGLAKNIQYF	TGTGCCAGCAGCGAGGGTCTAGCCAAAAACATTCAGTACTTC
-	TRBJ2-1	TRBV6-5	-	CASRPEASGYNEQFF	TGTGCCAGCCGTCCGGAGGCAAGCGGCTACAATGAGCAGTTCTTC
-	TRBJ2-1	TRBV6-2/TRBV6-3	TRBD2	CASSYLGLAGADEQFF	TGTGCCAGCAGTTACTTGGGACTAGCGGGAGCGGATGAGCAGTTCTTC
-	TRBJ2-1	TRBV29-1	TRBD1	CSVDGGTGKDNEQFF	TGCAGCGTTGATGGCGGGACAGGGAAAGACAATGAGCAGTTCTTC